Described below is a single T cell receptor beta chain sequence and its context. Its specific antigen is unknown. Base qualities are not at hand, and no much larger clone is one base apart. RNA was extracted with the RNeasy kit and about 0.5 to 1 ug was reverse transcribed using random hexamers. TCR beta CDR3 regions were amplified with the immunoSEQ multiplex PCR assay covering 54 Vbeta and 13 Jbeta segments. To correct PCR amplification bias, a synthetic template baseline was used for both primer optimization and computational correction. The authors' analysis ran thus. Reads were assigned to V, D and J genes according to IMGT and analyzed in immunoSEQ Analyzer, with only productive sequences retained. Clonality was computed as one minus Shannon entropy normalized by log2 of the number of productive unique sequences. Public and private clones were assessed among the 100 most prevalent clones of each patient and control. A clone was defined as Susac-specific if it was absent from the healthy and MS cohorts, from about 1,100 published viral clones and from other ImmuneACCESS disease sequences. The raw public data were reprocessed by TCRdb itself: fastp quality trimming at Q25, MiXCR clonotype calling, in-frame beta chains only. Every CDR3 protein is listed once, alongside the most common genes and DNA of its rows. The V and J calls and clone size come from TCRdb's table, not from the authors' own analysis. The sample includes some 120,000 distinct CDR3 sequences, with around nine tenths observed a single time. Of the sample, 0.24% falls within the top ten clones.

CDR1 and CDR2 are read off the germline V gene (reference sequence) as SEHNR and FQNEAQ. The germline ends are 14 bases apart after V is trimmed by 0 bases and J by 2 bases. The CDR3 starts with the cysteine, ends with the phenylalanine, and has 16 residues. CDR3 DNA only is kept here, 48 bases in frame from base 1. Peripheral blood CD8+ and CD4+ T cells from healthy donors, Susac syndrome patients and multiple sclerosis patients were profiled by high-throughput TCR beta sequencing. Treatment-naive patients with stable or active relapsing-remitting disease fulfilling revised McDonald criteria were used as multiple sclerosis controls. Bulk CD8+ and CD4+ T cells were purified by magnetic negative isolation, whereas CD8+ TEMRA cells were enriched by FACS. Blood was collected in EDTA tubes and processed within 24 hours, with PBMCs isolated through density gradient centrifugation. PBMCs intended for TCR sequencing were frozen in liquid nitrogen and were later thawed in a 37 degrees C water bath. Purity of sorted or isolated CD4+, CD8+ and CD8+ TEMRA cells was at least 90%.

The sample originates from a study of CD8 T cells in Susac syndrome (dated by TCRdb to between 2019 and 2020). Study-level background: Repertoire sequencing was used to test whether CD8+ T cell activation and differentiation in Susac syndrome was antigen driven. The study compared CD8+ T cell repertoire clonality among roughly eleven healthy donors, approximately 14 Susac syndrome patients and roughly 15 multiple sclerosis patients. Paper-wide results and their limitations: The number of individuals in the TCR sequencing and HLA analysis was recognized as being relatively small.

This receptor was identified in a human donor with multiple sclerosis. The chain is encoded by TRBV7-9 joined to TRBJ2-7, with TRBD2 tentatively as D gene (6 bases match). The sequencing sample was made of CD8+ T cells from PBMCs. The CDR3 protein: CASSLARGLTTYEQYF. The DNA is TGTGCCAGCAGCTTAGCGCGGGGTCTTACCACCTACGAGCAGTACTTC.